The 11 T cell receptor beta chains reported below all come from one sample, sequenced in a study of OX40 agonist ivuxolimab in advanced cancers. The protocol was immunoSEQ multiplex PCR, while the TCRdb copy is restricted to in-frame clones and leaves out a portion. The sample has around 94,000 clones; 70% to 85% are singletons. This material consisted of CD4+ or CD8+ T cells sorted from blood, taken in a trial of the OX40 agonist ivuxolimab. The receptor source for this set is an adult with an advanced solid tumor such as melanoma, head and neck, liver or kidney cancer.

The V call is TRBV7-3, the J call TRBJ2-3; D uncertain. Trimming left V 4 bases short and J 4 bases short, with 12 bases between. Germline V gene lookup returns CDR1 SGHTA and CDR2 FQGTGA. This CDR3 comprises 14 residues. As DNA, the CDR3 is TGTGCCAGCAGCTCTCCCGACGGGCCAGATACGCAGTATTTT. It encodes CASSSPDGPDTQYF.

J is TRBJ1-4 and V is TRBV30; tentative D call: TRBD1 (5 bases). Germline lookup yields CDR1 GTSNPN and CDR2 SVGIG (reference sequence). The CDR3 consists of 14 residues. V was pared by 0 bases and J by 10 bases, with 15 bases between. CDR3 DNA: TGTGCCTGGAGTGTAGGGACGACGGCGTCAAAACTGTTTTTT. Translated: CAWSVGTTASKLFF.

The chain links TRBV30 to TRBJ2-3; 9 positions match TRBD2. Germline V gives CDR1 GTSNPN, CDR2 SVGIG (reference sequence). The V gene end was trimmed by 3 bases and the J gene end by 3 bases; junction bases not matched to a gene: 10. The CDR3 has 16 amino acids. CDR3 loop: CAWSDPSSGKTDTQYF. The CDR3 DNA reads TGTGCCTGGAGCGACCCTTCTAGCGGGAAGACAGATACGCAGTATTTT.

This clone was counted only a few times. The V and J genes are TRBV5-1 and TRBJ1-6; perhaps TRBD1 as D (5 bases). The germline V gene encodes CDR1 SGHRS and CDR2 YFSETQ. V lost 2 bases and J lost 9, with 15 bases in between. The CDR3 has 15 residues. The CDR3 region has the DNA TGCGCCAGCAGCTTCGACAGAGGGTATGGTTCACCCCTCCACTTT. It codes for CASSFDRGYGSPLHF.

This chain links TRBV7-9 with TRBJ2-3; a weak D match, TRBD2 (5 bases). The CDR3 covers 15 residues. V was cut by 2 bases and J by 4 bases, with 13 bases left in between. Germline V CDR1 and CDR2: SEHNR, FQNEAQ (reference sequence). The CDR3 region is CASSLIGSGADTQYF. CDR3 bases: TGTGCCAGCAGCTTAATAGGGAGTGGAGCAGATACGCAGTATTTT.

This clone has more than one count but fewer than ten. The genes are TRBV28 and TRBJ2-3, with D perhaps matching TRBD1 (6 bases). This CDR3 has 14 amino acids. From germline, CDR1 is MDHEN and CDR2 SYDVKM. Trimming stripped 4 bases from V and 2 bases from J, with 10 bases between. The chain's CDR3 is CASSWTANTDTQYF. The CDR3 nucleotides are TGTGCCAGCAGTTGGACAGCGAACACAGATACGCAGTATTTT. Full variable domain (rest looked up from reference TRBV28 and TRBJ2-3): DVKVTQSSRYLVKRTGEKVFLECVQDMDHENMFWYRQDPGLGLRLIYFSYDVKMKEKGDIPEGYSVSREKKERFSLILESASTNQTSMYLCASSWTANTDTQYFGPGTRLTVL.

The DNA of the CDR3 is TGTGCCAGCAGCAGTCTCGCCCACATGAACACTGAAGCTTTCTTT. Protein sequence: CASSSLAHMNTEAFF. The chain uses TRBV7-8 and TRBJ1-1; D call uncertain. Germline loops: CDR1 SGHVS, CDR2 FQNEAQ. The CDR3 is 15 residues long. The ends were cut back, 5 bases at V and 0 bases at J, with 13 bases in the middle.

The gene calls are TRBV28 and TRBJ2-1, with TRBD2 matching 7 bases. CDR1 is MDHEN, CDR2 SYDVKM, per germline. V trimming: 5 bases; J trimming: 5 bases; junction bases outside the gene matches: 6. The length of the CDR3 is 14 residues. DNA of the CDR3: TGTGCCAGCAGTCGATTAGCGGGCCACAATGAGCAGTTCTTC. Amino acids: CASSRLAGHNEQFF.

The J gene is TRBJ2-2, the V gene TRBV4-1; D unresolved. The CDR3 is made up of 14 amino acids. Germline CDR1 is MGHRA and CDR2 is YSYEKL. Trimming left V 1 base short and J 1 base short, with 4 bases between. The DNA of the CDR3 is TGCGCCAGCAGCCAAGTGGTGAACACCGGGGAGCTGTTTTTT. This sequence encodes CASSQVVNTGELFF.

The chain is built from TRBV28 and TRBJ1-5, with D uncertain. Germline V gene sequence: CDR1 MDHEN, CDR2 SYDVKM. V lost 5 bases, J lost 9 bases, and 11 bases lay in between. The CDR3 runs 12 residues. The CDR3 is CASSARARPQHF. CDR3 DNA sequence: TGTGCCAGCAGTGCGAGGGCCCGGCCCCAGCATTTT.

The CDR3 DNA sequence: TGTGCCAGCTCACCCGCGGCGGTGATCTACGAGCAGTACTTC. Its translation: CASSPAAVIYEQYF. V usage is TRBV18 and J usage is TRBJ2-7; D is uncertain. CDR1 is KGHSH and CDR2 is LQKENI in the germline V gene. The CDR3 loop spans 14 amino acids. V lost 3 bases, J lost 3 bases, and 12 bases lay in between.